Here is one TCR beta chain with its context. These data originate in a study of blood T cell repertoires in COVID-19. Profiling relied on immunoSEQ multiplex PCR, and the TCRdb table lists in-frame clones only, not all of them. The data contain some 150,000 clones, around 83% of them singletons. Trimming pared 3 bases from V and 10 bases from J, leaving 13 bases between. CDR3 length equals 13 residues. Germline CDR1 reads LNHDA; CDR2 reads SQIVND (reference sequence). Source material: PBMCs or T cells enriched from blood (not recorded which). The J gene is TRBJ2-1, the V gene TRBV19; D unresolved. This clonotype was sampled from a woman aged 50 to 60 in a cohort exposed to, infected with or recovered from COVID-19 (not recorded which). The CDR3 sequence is CASSIQFSGEQFF. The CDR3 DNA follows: TGTGCCAGTAGTATCCAGTTCTCAGGAGAGCAGTTCTTC.